This is a list of T cell receptor beta chains from one sample in a study of CD8 T cells in ankylosing spondylitis. One entry per CDR3 protein results from TCRdb running MiXCR on the 5' RACE reads. The sample includes roughly 230,000 distinct CDR3 sequences, 15% to 20% seen only once; the top ten take approximately 33%. Sequenced material: blood, either unsorted or a sorted T cell fraction (not recorded which). The receptors shown here come from a male donor with ankylosing spondylitis or in good health (not recorded which). CDR3s include the opening cysteine and the closing phenylalanine or tryptophan. A D gene is named only where the DNA matches it firmly. Size values are once, few and many counts, or a class for expanded clones, and some rows have none.

DNA: TGCAGTGCTAGGCTAGGGAACAATCAGCCCCAGCATTTT
CDR3: CSARLGNNQPQHF
V: TRBV20-1
D: .
size: .
J: TRBJ1-5
length: 13

DNA: TGTGCCAGCAGTTTCCGAGGGGGGGGACAGATGTACCAAGAGACCCAGTACTTC
CDR3: CASSFRGGGQMYQETQYF
V: TRBV28
D: .
size: few
J: TRBJ2-5
length: 18

DNA: TGCAGTGCGTTGGACAGGGTCACAGATACGCAGTATTTT
CDR3: CSALDRVTDTQYF
V: TRBV20-1
D: TRBD1
size: few
J: TRBJ2-3
length: 13

DNA: TGCGCCAGCAGCCAAATGGACAGGGGTCAAATCGCGGGCCCTGAAGCTTTCTTT
CDR3: CASSQMDRGQIAGPEAFF
V: TRBV4-3
D: TRBD1
size: many
J: TRBJ1-1
length: 18

DNA: TGCAGTGCTAAATTAACCCGGCTAGGTCGTGATGTTGAGCAGTTCTTC
CDR3: CSAKLTRLGRDVEQFF
V: TRBV20-1
D: .
size: few
J: TRBJ2-1
length: 16

DNA: TGTGCCAGCAGCGGGAGGACAGATCCCTACGAGCAGTACTTC
CDR3: CASSGRTDPYEQYF
V: TRBV7-2
D: .
size: .
J: TRBJ2-7
length: 14

DNA: TGCAGCGTTGTTTACAGGGGGCGTAGCGAGCAGTACTTC
CDR3: CSVVYRGRSEQYF
V: TRBV29-1
D: TRBD1
size: .
J: TRBJ2-7
length: 13

DNA: TGCGCCAGCAGCCAAAGAATACAGGGGGCCCTACAAGAGACCCAGTACTTC
CDR3: CASSQRIQGALQETQYF
V: TRBV4-1
D: TRBD1
size: .
J: TRBJ2-5
length: 17

DNA: TGCAGCGTGCAGACAGGGGGAGGACTAGCGGGAGACCCCAATGAGCAGTTCTTC
CDR3: CSVQTGGGLAGDPNEQFF
V: TRBV29-1
D: TRBD2
size: .
J: TRBJ2-1
length: 18

DNA: TGTGCCAGCAGCCAAGTGGGTGCAACTAGCGGGACACAAGAGACCCAGTACTTC
CDR3: CASSQVGATSGTQETQYF
V: TRBV3-1
D: TRBD2
size: .
J: TRBJ2-5
length: 18

DNA: TGTGCCAGCAGCCCAGCCACTAGCGGGATGCACGAGCAGTACTTC
CDR3: CASSPATSGMHEQYF
V: TRBV27
D: TRBD2
size: many
J: TRBJ2-7
length: 15

DNA: TGCAGTGCTAGGGGCCTAAGAGGGGAGGGGAACACTGAAGCTTTCTTT
CDR3: CSARGLRGEGNTEAFF
V: TRBV20-1
D: .
size: many
J: TRBJ1-1
length: 16

DNA: TGTGCCAGCAGTTACCTTTCCCCTAGCGACCGACAAGAGACCCAGTACTTC
CDR3: CASSYLSPSDRQETQYF
V: TRBV6-5
D: .
size: many
J: TRBJ2-5
length: 17

DNA: TGTGCCAGTAATCTAGCGGGTTACACCGGGGAGCTGTTTTTT
CDR3: CASNLAGYTGELFF
V: TRBV19
D: TRBD2
size: .
J: TRBJ2-2
length: 14

DNA: TGTGCCAGCAGTCCGCTTCCGCTAGCGAGGGCGTACGAGCAGTACTTC
CDR3: CASSPLPLARAYEQYF
V: TRBV27
D: .
size: few
J: TRBJ2-7
length: 16

DNA: TGTACCAGCAGCACCGGGACGGACTCCTACGAGCAGTACTTC
CDR3: CTSSTGTDSYEQYF
V: TRBV13
D: .
size: .
J: TRBJ2-7
length: 14

DNA: TGTGCCAGCAGCTGGAGGCTGGACCAAGAGACCCAGTACTTC
CDR3: CASSWRLDQETQYF
V: TRBV7-9
D: .
size: .
J: TRBJ2-5
length: 14

DNA: TGCAGCGTTGTGGGGTGGGACTACTCCTACGAGCAGTACTTC
CDR3: CSVVGWDYSYEQYF
V: TRBV29-1
D: TRBD2
size: many
J: TRBJ2-7
length: 14

DNA: TGTGCCAGCAGCCAAGGACTAGCGGGAAGCTTTGACATTCAGTACTTC
CDR3: CASSQGLAGSFDIQYF
V: TRBV4-2
D: TRBD2
size: .
J: TRBJ2-4
length: 16

DNA: TGTGCCAGCAGCTTAGGGGGACAGGGGGCAGGCGCTGAAGCTTTCTTT
CDR3: CASSLGGQGAGAEAFF
V: TRBV7-6
D: TRBD1
size: .
J: TRBJ1-1
length: 16

DNA: TGCGCCAGCAGCCAAGAGGGATTCCCCTACAATGAGCAGTTCTTC
CDR3: CASSQEGFPYNEQFF
V: TRBV4-1
D: .
size: few
J: TRBJ2-1
length: 15

DNA: TGCGCCAGCAGCCACAGGGGAGGAGGGGAGCTGTTTTTT
CDR3: CASSHRGGGELFF
V: TRBV4-1
D: .
size: few
J: TRBJ2-2
length: 13

DNA: TGCAGTGCTAGGGTGGACTCCTACGAGCAGTACTTC
CDR3: CSARVDSYEQYF
V: TRBV20-1
D: .
size: few
J: TRBJ2-7
length: 12

DNA: TGTGCCAGCAGTTTACCCAGGGACACCGGGGAGCTGTTTTTT
CDR3: CASSLPRDTGELFF
V: TRBV28
D: .
size: few
J: TRBJ2-2
length: 14

DNA: TGTGCCAGCAGCTTAGAAACAAACTACTATGGCTACACCTTC
CDR3: CASSLETNYYGYTF
V: TRBV7-9
D: .
size: few
J: TRBJ1-2
length: 14

DNA: TGTGCCAGCAGCCAAGACCCTTTGCGTGAAGGCACAGATACGCAGTATTTT
CDR3: CASSQDPLREGTDTQYF
V: TRBV4-2
D: .
size: .
J: TRBJ2-3
length: 17

DNA: TGTGCCAGCAGTGGGCGGGACAGGGGTTCCGAGCAGTACTTC
CDR3: CASSGRDRGSEQYF
V: TRBV27
D: TRBD1
size: .
J: TRBJ2-7
length: 14

DNA: TGCAGCGTTGAAGCGGCCAGCTACGAGCAGTACTTC
CDR3: CSVEAASYEQYF
V: TRBV29-1
D: .
size: .
J: TRBJ2-7
length: 12

DNA: TGTGCCAGCAGCGCTTCTAGCGGGCTGAGCACAGATACGCAGTATTTT
CDR3: CASSASSGLSTDTQYF
V: TRBV9
D: TRBD2
size: .
J: TRBJ2-3
length: 16

DNA: TGTGCCAGCAGTGAAGCGGTAGCGGGAGAGGGCAATGAGCAGTTCTTC
CDR3: CASSEAVAGEGNEQFF
V: TRBV6-1
D: TRBD2
size: few
J: TRBJ2-1
length: 16

DNA: TGCAGTGCTAGAGATCATAAGACTAGCTACGAGCAGTACTTC
CDR3: CSARDHKTSYEQYF
V: TRBV20-1
D: .
size: few
J: TRBJ2-7
length: 14

DNA: TGTGCCAGCAGCCCCCCCAGCGGTTCCTACGATGAGCAGTTCTTC
CDR3: CASSPPSGSYDEQFF
V: TRBV11-2
D: .
size: .
J: TRBJ2-1
length: 15